The clone carrying this T cell receptor (beta chain) was found once. What it binds is unknown. The sample is drawn from a study of shared clonotypes between healthy human individuals. Clones were read by immunoSEQ multiplex PCR, and TCRdb kept only the in-frame ones, dropping some. The sample shows about 990,000 clones, around 78% of them seen only once. CDR3 size: 11 residues. The V gene's germline CDR1 is KGHSH and CDR2 LQKENI. V shed 1 base and J shed 6 bases, with 1 base lying between them. General study findings and limits: The sharing of 4.5% to 6.5% of naive CD4 clonotypes was seen across a handful of donors. Blood alone was sampled, and tissue repertoires likely differ.

This chain joins TRBV18 and TRBJ2-1; D is unclear. The TCR sequence derives from a man between 18 and 29 years old in good health. Some clones in this sample may be carry-over from other donors' samples. The sequenced material came from memory CD4+ T cells from PBMCs. Regarding subset: CD45RA-negative fraction. The CDR3 loop reads CASSPRNEQFF. The CDR3 DNA reads as TGTGCCAGCTCACCACGCAATGAGCAGTTCTTC.